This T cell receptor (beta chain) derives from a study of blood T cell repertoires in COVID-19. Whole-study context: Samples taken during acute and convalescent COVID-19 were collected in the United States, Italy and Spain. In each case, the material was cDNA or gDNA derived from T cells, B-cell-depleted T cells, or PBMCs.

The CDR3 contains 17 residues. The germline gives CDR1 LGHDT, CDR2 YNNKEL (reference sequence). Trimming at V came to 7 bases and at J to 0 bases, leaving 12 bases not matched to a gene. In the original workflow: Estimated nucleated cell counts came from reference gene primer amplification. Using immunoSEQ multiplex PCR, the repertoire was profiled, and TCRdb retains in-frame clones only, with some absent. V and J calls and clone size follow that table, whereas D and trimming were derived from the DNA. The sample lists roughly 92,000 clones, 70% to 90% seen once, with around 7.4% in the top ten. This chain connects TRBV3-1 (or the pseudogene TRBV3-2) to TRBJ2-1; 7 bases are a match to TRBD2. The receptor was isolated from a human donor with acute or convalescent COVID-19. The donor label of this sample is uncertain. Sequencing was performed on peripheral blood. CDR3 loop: CASTRRDYRSSYNEQFF. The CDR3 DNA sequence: TGTGCCAGCACCCGCCGGGACTACCGAAGCTCCTACAATGAGCAGTTCTTC.